This T cell receptor beta chain appears in the sequencing data of a study of T-cell reconstitution after alpha-beta-depleted transplantation in children. Per germline, CDR1 MDHEN and CDR2 SYDVKM. Deletions cut 6 bases from V and 7 bases from J, with 19 bases between. The CDR3 is made up of 15 amino acids. Molecular barcoding with unique molecular identifiers was used for the TCRbeta library. TCRdb processed the PCR reads anew with MiXCR; each CDR3 protein has one entry. This sample carries about 400,000 distinct CDR3 sequences, roughly 22% of them seen once, and the ten largest clones take approximately 3.9%.

The source material was PBMCs from the stem cell graft donor, sampled from the stem cell graft. The genes are TRBV28 and TRBJ2-1; TRBD1 or TRBD2 may be the D gene (5 bases each). The sequence was obtained from a human donor who donated a stem cell graft to a child with acute myeloid leukemia. The DNA for the CDR3 is TGTGCCAGCAGCCGCACCGGGACCCGATTTAATGAGCAGTTCTTC. Translating gives CASSRTGTRFNEQFF.